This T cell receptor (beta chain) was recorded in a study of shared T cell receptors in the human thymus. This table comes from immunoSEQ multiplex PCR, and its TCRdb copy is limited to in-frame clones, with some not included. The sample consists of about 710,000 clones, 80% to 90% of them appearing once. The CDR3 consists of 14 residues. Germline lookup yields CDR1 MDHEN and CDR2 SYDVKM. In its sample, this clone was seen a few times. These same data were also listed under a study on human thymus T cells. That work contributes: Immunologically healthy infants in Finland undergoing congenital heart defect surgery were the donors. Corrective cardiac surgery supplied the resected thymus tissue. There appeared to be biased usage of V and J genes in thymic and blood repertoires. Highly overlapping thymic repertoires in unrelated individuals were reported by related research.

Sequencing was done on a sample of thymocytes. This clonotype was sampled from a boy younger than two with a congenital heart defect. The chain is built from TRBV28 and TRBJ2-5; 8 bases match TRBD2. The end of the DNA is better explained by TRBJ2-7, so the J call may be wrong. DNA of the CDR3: TGTGCCAGCAGCCCCGGGAGGGGATCCTACGAGCAGTACTTC. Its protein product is CASSPGRGSYEQYF.